This T cell receptor (beta chain) is drawn from a study of OX40 agonist ivuxolimab in advanced cancers. Study-level information: Every 2 weeks, ivuxolimab was infused into the patients intravenously at between 0.01 and 10 mg/kg. At approximately 83% male, the cohort had a mean age of around 56 years, ranging from about 20 to 90. Findings and limits, study-wide: Among T cells, CD8+ cells averaged more expanded clones than CD4+ cells. Not determined was the antigen specificity of the expanded peripheral T cells.

Per germline, CDR1 SGHTS and CDR2 YDEGEE. The CDR3 consists of 13 residues. Trimming pared 4 bases from V and 7 bases from J, leaving 15 bases between. Notes on this clone: Its antigen is unidentified.

Profiling relied on immunoSEQ multiplex PCR, and the TCRdb table lists in-frame clones only, not all of them. The table includes 45,000 to 60,000 clones, approximately 93% detected once. The sample consisted of CD4+ or CD8+ T cells sorted from blood, taken in a trial of the OX40 agonist ivuxolimab. The receptor comes from an adult with an advanced solid tumor such as melanoma, head and neck, liver or kidney cancer. The chain uses TRBV5-8 and TRBJ2-7; D gene unclear. The CDR3 sequence: CASSVLRFEEQYF. The CDR3 DNA reads as TGTGCCAGCAGCGTCCTCAGGTTTGAGGAGCAGTACTTC.